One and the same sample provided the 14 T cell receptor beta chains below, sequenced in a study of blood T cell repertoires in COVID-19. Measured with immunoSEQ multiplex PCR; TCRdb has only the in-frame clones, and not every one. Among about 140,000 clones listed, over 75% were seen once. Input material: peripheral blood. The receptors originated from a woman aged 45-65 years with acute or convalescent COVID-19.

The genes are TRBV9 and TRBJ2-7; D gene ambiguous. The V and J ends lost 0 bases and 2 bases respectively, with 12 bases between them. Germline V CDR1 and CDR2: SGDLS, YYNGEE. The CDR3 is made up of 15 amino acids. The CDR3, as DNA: TGTGCCAGCAGCGTAGGTCCCCATGGGCCCTACGAGCAGTACTTC. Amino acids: CASSVGPHGPYEQYF.

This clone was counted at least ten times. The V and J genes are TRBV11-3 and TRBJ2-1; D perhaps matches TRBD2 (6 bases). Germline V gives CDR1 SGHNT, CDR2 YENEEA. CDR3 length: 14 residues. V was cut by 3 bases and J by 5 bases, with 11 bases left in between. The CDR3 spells CASSFAGLNNEQFF. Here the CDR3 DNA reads TGTGCCAGCAGCTTCGCGGGACTTAACAATGAGCAGTTCTTC.

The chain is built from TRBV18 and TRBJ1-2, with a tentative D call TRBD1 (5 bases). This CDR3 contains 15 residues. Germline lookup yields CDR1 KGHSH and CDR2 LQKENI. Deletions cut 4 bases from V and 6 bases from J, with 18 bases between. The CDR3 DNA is TGTGCCAGCTCACGGGCGGATGGCAGGGCGGATGGCTACACCTTC. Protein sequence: CASSRADGRADGYTF.

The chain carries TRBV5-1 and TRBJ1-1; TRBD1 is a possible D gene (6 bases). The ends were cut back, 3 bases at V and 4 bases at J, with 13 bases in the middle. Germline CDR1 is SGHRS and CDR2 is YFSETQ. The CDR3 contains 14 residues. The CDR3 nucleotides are TGCGCCAGCAGCTCTAGGGGGGGGACCACTGAAGCTTTCTTT. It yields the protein CASSSRGGTTEAFF.

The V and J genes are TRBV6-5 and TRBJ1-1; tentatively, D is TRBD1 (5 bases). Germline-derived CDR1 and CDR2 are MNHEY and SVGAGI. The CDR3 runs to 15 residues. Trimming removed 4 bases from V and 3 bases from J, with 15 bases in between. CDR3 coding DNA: TGTGCCAGCAGTTTGGGGGGGTACGGCGACACTGAAGCTTTCTTT. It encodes CASSLGGYGDTEAFF.

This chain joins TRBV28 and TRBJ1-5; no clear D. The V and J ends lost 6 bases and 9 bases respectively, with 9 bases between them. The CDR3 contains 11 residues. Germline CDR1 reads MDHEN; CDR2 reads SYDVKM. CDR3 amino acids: CASSFPGPQHF. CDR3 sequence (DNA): TGTGCCAGCAGCTTCCCCGGGCCCCAGCATTTT.

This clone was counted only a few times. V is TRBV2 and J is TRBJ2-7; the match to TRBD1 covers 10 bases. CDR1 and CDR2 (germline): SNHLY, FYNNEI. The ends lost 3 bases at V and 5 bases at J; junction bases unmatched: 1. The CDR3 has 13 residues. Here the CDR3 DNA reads TGTGCCAGCAGTGAGGGGACAGGGGACGAGCAGTACTTC. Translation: CASSEGTGDEQYF.

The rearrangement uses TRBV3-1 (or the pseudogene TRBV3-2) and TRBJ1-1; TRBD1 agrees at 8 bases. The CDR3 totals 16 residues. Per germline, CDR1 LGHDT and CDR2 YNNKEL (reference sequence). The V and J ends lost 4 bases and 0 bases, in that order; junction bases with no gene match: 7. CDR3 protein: CASSPSRDRMNTEAFF. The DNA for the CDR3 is TGTGCCAGCAGCCCGTCCCGGGACAGGATGAACACTGAAGCTTTCTTT.

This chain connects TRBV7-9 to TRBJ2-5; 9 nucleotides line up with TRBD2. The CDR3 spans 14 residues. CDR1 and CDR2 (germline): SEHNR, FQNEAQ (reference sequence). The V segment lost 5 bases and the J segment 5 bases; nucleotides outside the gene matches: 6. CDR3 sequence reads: CASSSGLAHETQYF. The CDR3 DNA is TGTGCCAGCAGCAGCGGACTAGCGCACGAGACCCAGTACTTC.

The CDR3, as DNA: TGTGCCAGCAGCAGCCGACCGGGGAATGAGCAGTTCTTC. Its translation is CASSSRPGNEQFF. V and J are TRBV25-1 and TRBJ2-1, with TRBD2 as a possible D gene (5 bases). Germline V gives CDR1 MGHDK, CDR2 SYGVNS. The germline V and J ends were trimmed by 6 bases and 7 bases, with 13 bases remaining between them. The CDR3 has 13 residues.

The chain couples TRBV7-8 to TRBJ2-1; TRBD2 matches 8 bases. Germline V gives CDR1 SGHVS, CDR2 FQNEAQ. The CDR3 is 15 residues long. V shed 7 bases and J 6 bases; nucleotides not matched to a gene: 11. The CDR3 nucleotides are TGTGCCAGCATCCCAGTGGGCGGGGGGCCCAATGAGCAGTTCTTC. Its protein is CASIPVGGGPNEQFF.

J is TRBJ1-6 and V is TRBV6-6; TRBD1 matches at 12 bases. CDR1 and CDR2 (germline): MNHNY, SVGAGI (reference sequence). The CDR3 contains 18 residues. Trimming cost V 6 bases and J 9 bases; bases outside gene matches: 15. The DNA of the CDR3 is TGTGCCAGCAGCCGACGGGGACAGGGGGCCTCAGGGTCTTCACCCCTCCACTTT. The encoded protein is CASSRRGQGASGSSPLHF.

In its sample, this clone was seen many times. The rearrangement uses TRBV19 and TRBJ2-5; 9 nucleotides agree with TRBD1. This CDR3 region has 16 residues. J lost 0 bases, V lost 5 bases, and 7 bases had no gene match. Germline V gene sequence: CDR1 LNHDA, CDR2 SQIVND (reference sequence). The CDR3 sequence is CASSPTQGAHQETQYF. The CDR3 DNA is TGTGCCAGTAGTCCGACACAGGGGGCCCACCAAGAGACCCAGTACTTC.

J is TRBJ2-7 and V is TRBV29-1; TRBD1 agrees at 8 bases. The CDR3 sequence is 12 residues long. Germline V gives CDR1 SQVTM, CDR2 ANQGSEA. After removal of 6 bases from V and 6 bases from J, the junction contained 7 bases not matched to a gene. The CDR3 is CSVPRTGSEQYF. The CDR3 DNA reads TGCAGCGTCCCACGGACAGGGAGCGAGCAGTACTTC.